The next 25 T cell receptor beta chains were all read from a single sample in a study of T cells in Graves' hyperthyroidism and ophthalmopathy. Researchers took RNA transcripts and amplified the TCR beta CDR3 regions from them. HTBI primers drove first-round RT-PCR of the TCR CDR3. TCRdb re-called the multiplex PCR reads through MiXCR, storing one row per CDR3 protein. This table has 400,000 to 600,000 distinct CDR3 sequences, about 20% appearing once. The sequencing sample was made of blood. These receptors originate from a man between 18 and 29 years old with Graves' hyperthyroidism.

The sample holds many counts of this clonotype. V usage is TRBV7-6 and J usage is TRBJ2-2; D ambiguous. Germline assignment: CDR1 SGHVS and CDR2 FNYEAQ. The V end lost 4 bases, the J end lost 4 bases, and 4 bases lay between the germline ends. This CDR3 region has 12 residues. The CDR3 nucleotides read TGTGCCAGCAGCTCGATCACCGGGGAGCTGTTTTTT. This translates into CASSSITGELFF.

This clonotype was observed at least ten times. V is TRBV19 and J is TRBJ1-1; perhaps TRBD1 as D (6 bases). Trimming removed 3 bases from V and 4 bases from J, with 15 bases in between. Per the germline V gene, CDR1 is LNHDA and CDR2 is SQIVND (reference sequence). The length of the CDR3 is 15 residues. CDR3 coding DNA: TGTGCCAGTAGTATTTTCAAGGGAGGGGGCACTGAAGCTTTCTTT. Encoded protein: CASSIFKGGGTEAFF.

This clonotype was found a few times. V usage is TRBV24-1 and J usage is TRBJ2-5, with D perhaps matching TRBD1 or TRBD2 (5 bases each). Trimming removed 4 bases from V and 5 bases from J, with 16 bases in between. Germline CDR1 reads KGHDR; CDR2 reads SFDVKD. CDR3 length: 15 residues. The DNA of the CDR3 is TGTGCCACCAGTGAGGGGACGGTCTCTCGGGAGACCCAGTACTTC. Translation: CATSEGTVSRETQYF.

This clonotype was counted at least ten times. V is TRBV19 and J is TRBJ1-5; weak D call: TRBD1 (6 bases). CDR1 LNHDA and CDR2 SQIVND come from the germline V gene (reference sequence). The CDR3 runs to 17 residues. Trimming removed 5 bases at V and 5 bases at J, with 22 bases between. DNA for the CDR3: TGTGCCAGTAGTCGTTTCCCAAAGGGGGGTATGGATCAGCCCCAGCATTTT. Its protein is CASSRFPKGGMDQPQHF.

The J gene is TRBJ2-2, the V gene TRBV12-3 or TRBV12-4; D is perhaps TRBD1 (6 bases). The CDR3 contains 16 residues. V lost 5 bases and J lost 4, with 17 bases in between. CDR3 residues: CASSLDRWLGTGELFF. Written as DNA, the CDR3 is TGTGCCAGCAGTCTCGACAGGTGGCTAGGCACCGGGGAGCTGTTTTTT.

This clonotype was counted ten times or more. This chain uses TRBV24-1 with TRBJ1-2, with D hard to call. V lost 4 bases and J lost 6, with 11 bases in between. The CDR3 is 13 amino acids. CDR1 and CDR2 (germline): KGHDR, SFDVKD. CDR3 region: CATSDSSSHGYTF. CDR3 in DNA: TGTGCCACCAGTGACTCGAGCTCCCATGGCTACACCTTC.

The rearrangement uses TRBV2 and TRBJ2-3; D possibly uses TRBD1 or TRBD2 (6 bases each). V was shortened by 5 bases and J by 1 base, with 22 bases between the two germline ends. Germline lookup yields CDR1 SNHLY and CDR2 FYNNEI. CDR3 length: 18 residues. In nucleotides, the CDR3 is TGTGCCAGCAGTCTCGGGGGCCTCAGGGATCCCGGCACAGATACGCAGTATTTT. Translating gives CASSLGGLRDPGTDTQYF.

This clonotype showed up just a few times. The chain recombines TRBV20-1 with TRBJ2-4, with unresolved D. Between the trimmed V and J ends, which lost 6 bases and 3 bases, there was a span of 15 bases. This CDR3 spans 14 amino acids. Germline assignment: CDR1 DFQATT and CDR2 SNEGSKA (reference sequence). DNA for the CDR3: TGCAGTGCCACTCCTAGGGAAGGCAAAAACATTCAGTACTTC. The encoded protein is CSATPREGKNIQYF.

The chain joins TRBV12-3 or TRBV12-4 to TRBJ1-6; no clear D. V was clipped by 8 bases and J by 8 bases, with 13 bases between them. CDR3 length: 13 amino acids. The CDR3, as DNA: TGTGCCAGCCAATCAACTTACTATTCACCCCTCCACTTT. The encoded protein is CASQSTYYSPLHF.

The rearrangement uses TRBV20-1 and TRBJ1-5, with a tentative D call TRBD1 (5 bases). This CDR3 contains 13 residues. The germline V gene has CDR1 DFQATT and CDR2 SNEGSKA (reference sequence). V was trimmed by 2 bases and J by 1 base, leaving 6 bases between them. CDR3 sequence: CSARRQSNQPQHF. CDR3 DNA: TGCAGTGCTAGAAGACAGAGCAATCAGCCCCAGCATTTT.

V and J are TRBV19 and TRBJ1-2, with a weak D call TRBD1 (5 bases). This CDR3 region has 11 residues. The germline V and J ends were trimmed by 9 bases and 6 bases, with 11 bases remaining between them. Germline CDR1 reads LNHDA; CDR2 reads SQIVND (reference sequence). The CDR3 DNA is TGTGCCAGCCAGGGCTTCGATGGCTACACCTTC. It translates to CASQGFDGYTF.

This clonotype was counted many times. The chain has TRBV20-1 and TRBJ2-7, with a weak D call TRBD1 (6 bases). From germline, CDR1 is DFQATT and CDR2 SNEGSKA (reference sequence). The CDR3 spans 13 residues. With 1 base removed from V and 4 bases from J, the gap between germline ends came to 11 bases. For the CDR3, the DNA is TGCAGTGCTAGAGGGACAGACCTTTACGAGCAGTACTTC. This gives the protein CSARGTDLYEQYF.

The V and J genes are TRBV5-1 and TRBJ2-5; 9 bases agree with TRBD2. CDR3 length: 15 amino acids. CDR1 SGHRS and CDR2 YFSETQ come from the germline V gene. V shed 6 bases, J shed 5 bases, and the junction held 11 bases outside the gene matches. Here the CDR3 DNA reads TGCGCCAGCACGCCTAGCGGGGTCCCCAGCGAGACCCAGTACTTC. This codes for CASTPSGVPSETQYF.

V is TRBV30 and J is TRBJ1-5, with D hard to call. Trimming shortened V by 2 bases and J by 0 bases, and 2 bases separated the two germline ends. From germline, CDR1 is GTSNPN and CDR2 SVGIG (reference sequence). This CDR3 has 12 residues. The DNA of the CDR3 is TGTGCCTGGAGTAATAGCAATCAGCCCCAGCATTTT. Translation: CAWSNSNQPQHF.

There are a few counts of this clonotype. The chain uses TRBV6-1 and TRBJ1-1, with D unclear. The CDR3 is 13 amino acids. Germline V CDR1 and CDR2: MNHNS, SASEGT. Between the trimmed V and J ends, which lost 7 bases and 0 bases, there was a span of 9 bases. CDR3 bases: TGTGCCAGCAACCGGACCGTGAACACTGAAGCTTTCTTT. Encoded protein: CASNRTVNTEAFF.

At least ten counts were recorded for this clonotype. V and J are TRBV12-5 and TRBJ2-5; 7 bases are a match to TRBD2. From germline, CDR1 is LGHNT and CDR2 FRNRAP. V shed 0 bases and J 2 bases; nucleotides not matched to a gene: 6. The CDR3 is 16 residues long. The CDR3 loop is CASGLVVWEGQETQYF. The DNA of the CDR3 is TGTGCTAGTGGTTTGGTTGTTTGGGAGGGTCAAGAGACCCAGTACTTC. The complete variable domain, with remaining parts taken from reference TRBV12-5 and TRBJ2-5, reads DARVTQTPRHKVTEMGQEVTMRCQPILGHNTVFWYRQTMMQGLELLAYFRNRAPLDDSGMPKDRFSAEMPDATLATLKIQPSEPRDSAVYFCASGLVVWEGQETQYFGPGTRLLVL.

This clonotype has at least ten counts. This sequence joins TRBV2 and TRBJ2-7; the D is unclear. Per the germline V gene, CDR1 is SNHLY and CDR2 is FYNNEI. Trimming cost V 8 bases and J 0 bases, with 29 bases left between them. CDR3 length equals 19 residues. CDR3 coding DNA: TGTGCCAGCCGGGCTCAGGATTTACGTCTTACTAAGTACTCCTACGAGCAGTACTTC. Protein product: CASRAQDLRLTKYSYEQYF.

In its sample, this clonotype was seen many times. CDR3 region: CSVEDWPGVLGEAFF. The CDR3 coding sequence is TGCAGCGTTGAAGACTGGCCCGGGGTACTGGGTGAAGCTTTCTTT. V is TRBV29-1 and J is TRBJ1-1; D call uncertain. CDR1 and CDR2 from the germline V gene are SQVTM and ANQGSEA. Trimming removed 0 bases at V and 7 bases at J, with 18 bases between. The CDR3 loop spans 15 amino acids.

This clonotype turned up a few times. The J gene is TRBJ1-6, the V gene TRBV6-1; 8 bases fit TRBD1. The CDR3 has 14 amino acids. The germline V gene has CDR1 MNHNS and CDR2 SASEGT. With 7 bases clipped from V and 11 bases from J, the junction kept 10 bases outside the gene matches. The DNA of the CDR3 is TGTGCCAGCAAGCGGACAGGGAACGAGGCACCCCTCCACTTT. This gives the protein CASKRTGNEAPLHF.

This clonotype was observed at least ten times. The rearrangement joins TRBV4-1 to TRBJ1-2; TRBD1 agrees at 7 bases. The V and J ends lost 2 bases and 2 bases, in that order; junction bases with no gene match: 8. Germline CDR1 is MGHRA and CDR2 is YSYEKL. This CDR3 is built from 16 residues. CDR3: CASSQTQQGGNYGYTF. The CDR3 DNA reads TGCGCCAGCAGCCAAACCCAGCAGGGGGGGAACTATGGCTACACCTTC.

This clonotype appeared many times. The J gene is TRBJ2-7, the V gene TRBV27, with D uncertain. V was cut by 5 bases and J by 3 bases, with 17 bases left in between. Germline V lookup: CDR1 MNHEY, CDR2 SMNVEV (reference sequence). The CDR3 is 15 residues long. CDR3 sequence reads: CASSHDITHIYEQYF. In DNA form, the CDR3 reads TGTGCCAGCAGTCATGACATTACCCATATCTACGAGCAGTACTTC.

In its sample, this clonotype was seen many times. In DNA, the CDR3 is TGCAGTGCTGCCCTCGGGCAGCCTAACTATGGCTACACCTTC. It codes for CSAALGQPNYGYTF. V is TRBV20-1 and J is TRBJ1-2; no clear D. The V gene lost 5 bases and the J gene lost 0 bases, with 13 bases spanning the gap. The germline V gene has CDR1 DFQATT and CDR2 SNEGSKA (reference sequence). The CDR3 consists of 14 residues.

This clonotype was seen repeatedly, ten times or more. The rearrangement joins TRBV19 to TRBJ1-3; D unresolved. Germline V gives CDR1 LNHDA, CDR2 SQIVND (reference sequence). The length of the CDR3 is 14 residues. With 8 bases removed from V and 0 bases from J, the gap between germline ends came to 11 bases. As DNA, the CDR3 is TGTGCCAGTCGCCCACAGACCTCTGGAAACACCATATATTTT. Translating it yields CASRPQTSGNTIYF.

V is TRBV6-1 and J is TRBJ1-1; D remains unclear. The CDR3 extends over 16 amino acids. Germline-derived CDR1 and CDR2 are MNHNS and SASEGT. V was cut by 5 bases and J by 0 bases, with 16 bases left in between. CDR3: CASSPIWNSMNTEAFF. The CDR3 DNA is TGTGCCAGCAGTCCGATCTGGAACTCAATGAACACTGAAGCTTTCTTT.

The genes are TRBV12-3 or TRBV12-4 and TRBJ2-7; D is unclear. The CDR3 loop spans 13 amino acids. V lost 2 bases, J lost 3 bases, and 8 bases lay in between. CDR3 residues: CASSLLSGYEQYF. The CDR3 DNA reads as TGTGCCAGCAGTTTACTTTCTGGCTACGAGCAGTACTTC.